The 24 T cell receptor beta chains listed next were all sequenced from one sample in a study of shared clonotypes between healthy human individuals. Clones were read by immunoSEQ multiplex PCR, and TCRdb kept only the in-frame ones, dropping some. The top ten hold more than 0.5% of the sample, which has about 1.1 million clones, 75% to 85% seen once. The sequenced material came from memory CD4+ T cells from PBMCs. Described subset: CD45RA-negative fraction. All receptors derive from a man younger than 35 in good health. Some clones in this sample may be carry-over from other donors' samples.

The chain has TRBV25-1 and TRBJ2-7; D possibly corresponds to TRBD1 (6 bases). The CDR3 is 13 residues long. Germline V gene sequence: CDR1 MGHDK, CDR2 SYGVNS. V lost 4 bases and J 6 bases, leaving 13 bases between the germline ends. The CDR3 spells CASSGRQVGEQYF. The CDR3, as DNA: TGTGCCAGCAGTGGAAGACAGGTCGGCGAGCAGTACTTC.

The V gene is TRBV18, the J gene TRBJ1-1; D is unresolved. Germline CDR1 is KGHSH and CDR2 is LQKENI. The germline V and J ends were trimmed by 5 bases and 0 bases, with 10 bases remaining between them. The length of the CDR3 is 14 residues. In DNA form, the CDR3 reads TGTGCCAGCTCATTGCGGGAAATGAACACTGAAGCTTTCTTT. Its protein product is CASSLREMNTEAFF. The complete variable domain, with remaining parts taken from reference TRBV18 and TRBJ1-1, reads NAGVMQNPRHLVRRRGQEARLRCSPMKGHSHVYWYRQLPEEGLKFMVYLQKENIIDESGMPKERFSAEFPKEGPSILRIQQVVRGDSAAYFCASSLREMNTEAFFGQGTRLTVV.

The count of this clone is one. The CDR3 DNA reads TGTGCCAGCAGCGTTACCGGGACCACTGAAGCTTTCTTT. Residues: CASSVTGTTEAFF. The chain employs TRBV7-3 and TRBJ1-1, with D possibly matching TRBD1 (5 bases). Trimming shortened V by 5 bases and J by 4 bases, and 11 bases separated the two germline ends. This CDR3 contains 13 residues. Germline-derived CDR1 and CDR2 are SGHTA and FQGTGA.

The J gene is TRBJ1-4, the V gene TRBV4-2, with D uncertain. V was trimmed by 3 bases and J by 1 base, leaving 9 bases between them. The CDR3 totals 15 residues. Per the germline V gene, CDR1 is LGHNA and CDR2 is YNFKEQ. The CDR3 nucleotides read TGTGCCAGCAGCCAGGGCCCCAGAACTAATGAAAAACTGTTTTTT. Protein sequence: CASSQGPRTNEKLFF.

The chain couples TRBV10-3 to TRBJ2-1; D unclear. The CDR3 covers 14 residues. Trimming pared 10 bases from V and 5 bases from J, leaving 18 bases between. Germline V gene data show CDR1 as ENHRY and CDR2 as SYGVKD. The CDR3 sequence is CASNAVAINNEQFF. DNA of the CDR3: TGTGCCAGCAACGCGGTGGCGATTAACAATGAGCAGTTCTTC.

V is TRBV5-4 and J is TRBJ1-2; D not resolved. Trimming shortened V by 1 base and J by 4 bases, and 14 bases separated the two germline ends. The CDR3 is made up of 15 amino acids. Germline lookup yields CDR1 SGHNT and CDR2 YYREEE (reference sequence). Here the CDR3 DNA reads TGTGCCAGCAGCTTGTGGCAGAGCAAACCCTATGGCTACACCTTC. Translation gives CASSLWQSKPYGYTF.

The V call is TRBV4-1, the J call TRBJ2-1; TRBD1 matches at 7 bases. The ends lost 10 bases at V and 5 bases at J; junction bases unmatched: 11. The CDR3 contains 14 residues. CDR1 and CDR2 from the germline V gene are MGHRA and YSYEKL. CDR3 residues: CATRGSVWDNEQFF. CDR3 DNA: TGCGCCACCAGGGGGAGCGTGTGGGACAATGAGCAGTTCTTC.

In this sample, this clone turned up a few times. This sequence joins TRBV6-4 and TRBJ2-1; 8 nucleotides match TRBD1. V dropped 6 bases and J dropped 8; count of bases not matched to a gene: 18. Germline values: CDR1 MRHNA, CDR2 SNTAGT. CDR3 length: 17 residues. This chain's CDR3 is CASSTYRTGRPWHEQFF. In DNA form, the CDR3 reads TGTGCCAGCAGCACCTATAGGACAGGGCGCCCGTGGCATGAGCAGTTCTTC.

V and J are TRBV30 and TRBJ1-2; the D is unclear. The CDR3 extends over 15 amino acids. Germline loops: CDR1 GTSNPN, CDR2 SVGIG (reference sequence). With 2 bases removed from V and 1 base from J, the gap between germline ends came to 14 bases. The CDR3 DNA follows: TGTGCCTGGAGTAGGGCCTCGCTCCTTAACTATGGCTACACCTTC. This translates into CAWSRASLLNYGYTF.

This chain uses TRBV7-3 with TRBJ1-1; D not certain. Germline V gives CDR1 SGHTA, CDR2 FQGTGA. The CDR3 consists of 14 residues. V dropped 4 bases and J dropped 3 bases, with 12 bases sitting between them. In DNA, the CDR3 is TGTGCCAGCAGCTCCGGCGCCCGGGACACTGAAGCTTTCTTT. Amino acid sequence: CASSSGARDTEAFF.

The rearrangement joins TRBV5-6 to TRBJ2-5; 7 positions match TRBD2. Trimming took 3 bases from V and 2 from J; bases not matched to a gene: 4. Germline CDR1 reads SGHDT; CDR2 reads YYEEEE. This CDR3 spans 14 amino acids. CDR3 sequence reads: CASSSGLVQETQYF. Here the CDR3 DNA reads TGTGCCAGCAGCTCCGGACTAGTACAAGAGACCCAGTACTTC.

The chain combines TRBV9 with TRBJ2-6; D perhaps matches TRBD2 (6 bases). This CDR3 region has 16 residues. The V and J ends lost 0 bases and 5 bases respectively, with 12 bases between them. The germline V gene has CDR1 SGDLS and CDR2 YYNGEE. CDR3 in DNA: TGTGCCAGCAGCGTAGACCGGGAGCGTTGGGCCAACGTCCTGACTTTC. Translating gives CASSVDRERWANVLTF.

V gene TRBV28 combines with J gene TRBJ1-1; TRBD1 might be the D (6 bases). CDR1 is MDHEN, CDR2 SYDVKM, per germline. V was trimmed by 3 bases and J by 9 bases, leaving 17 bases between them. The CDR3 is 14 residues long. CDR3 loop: CASSFFIEQGKAFF. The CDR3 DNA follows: TGTGCCAGCAGTTTCTTCATCGAACAGGGCAAAGCTTTCTTT.

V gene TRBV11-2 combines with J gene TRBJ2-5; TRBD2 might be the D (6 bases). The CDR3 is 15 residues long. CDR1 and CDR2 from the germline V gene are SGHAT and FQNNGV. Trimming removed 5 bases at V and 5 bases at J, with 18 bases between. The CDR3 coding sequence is TGTGCCAGCAGCCCGCGGAGGGCGATTTCGGAGACCCAGTACTTC. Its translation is CASSPRRAISETQYF.

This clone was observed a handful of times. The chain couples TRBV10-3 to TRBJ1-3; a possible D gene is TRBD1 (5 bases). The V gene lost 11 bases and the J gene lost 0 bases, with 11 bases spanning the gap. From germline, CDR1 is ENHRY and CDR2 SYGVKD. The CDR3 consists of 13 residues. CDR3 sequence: CAAGGASGNTIYF. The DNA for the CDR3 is TGTGCCGCGGGAGGGGCCTCTGGAAACACCATATATTTT.

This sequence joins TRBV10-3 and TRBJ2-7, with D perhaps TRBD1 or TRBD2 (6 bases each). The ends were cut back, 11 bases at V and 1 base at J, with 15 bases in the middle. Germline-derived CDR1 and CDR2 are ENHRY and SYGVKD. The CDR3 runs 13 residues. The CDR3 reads CAARGTRSYEQYF. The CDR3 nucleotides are TGTGCCGCCCGCGGGACACGATCCTACGAGCAGTACTTC.

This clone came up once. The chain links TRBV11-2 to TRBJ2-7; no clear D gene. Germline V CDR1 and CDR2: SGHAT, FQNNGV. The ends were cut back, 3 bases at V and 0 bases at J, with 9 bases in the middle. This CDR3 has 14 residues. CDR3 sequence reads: CASSFDPGSYEQYF. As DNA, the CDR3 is TGTGCCAGCAGCTTTGATCCGGGCTCCTACGAGCAGTACTTC.

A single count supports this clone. The CDR3 nucleotides read TGTGCCAGCAGTTCCGCCGGGGCAGGATATAACTATGGCTACACCTTC. This codes for CASSSAGAGYNYGYTF. The gene calls are TRBV28 and TRBJ1-2; maybe TRBD1 (5 bases). The CDR3 extends over 16 amino acids. Trimming took 4 bases from V and 1 from J, leaving 16 bases between them. Germline V CDR1 and CDR2: MDHEN, SYDVKM.

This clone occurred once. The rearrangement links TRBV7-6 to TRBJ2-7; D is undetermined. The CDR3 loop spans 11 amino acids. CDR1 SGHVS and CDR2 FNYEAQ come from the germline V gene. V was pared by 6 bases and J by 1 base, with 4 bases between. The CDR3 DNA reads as TGTGCCAGCAGTAAGTCCTACGAGCAGTACTTC. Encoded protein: CASSKSYEQYF.

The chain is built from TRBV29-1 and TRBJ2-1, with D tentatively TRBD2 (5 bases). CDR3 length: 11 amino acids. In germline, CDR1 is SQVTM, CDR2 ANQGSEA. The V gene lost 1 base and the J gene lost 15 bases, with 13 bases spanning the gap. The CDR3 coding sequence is TGCAGCGTTGAAGTAACCCGGAGGCGGTTCTTC. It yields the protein CSVEVTRRRFF.

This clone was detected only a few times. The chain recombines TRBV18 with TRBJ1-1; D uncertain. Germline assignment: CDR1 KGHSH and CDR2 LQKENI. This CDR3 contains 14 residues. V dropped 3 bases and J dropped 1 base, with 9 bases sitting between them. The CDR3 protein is CASSPRRANTEAFF. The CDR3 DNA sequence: TGTGCCAGCTCACCGAGGCGGGCGAACACTGAAGCTTTCTTT.

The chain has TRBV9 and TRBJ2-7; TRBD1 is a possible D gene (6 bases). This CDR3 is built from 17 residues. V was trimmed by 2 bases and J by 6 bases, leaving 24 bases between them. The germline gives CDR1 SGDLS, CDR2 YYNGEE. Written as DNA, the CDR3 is TGTGCCAGCAGCGTGGAACCCGTTCTAGAGACAGGTGGCGAGCAGTACTTC. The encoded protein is CASSVEPVLETGGEQYF.

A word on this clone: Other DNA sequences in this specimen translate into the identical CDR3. The CDR3 DNA sequence: TGTGCCAGCAGTTTCGCCAATGAGCAGTTCTTC. Translation gives CASSFANEQFF. The chain carries TRBV7-9 and TRBJ2-1, with D unresolved. The CDR3 has 11 residues. Germline V gives CDR1 SEHNR, CDR2 FQNEAQ (reference sequence). V lost 6 bases and J lost 6, with 6 bases in between.

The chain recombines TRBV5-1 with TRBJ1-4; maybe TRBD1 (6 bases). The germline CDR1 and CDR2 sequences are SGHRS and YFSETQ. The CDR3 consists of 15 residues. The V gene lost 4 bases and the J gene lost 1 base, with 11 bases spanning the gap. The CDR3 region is CASSTTGKTNEKLFF. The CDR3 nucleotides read TGCGCCAGCAGCACCACAGGGAAAACTAATGAAAAACTGTTTTTT. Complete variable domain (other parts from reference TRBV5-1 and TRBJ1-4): KAGVTQTPRYLIKTRGQQVTLSCSPISGHRSVSWYQQTPGQGLQFLFEYFSETQRNKGNFPGRFSGRQFSNSRSEMNVSTLELGDSALYLCASSTTGKTNEKLFFGSGTQLSVL.